The TCR beta chain under discussion was sequenced for a study of T cells in Graves' hyperthyroidism and ophthalmopathy (dated by TCRdb to between 2019 and 2020). Background on the whole study: Peripheral blood samples were taken at the time of initial diagnosis, prior to any treatment. TCR V-J signatures able to tell the groups apart were searched for in a discovery cohort of 100 patients, of whom over 40 had Graves' ophthalmopathy and some 60 had stable Graves' hyperthyroidism. Prospective prediction of ophthalmopathy was tested in an independent validation cohort of some 19 hyperthyroidism patients and 17 patients who later progressed to ophthalmopathy. The 90 to 100 discovery patients were randomly divided into training and test sets at a 7:3 ratio. Thyroid tissue and blood T-cell repertoires from six Graves' hyperthyroidism patients were also compared in the study. After blood sampling, hyperthyroidism patients were treated with methimazole at a starting dose of 30 mg daily, and ophthalmopathy patients were treated with high-dose intravenous methylprednisolone. TCR Vbeta CDR3 sequencing of 135 peripheral blood samples (under 45 ophthalmopathy, roughly 72 hyperthyroidism and around 17 progressor patients) is reported in the paper.

Ophthalmopathy patients had moderately to severely active disease, with a Clinical Activity Score of 3 or more, a NOSPECS grade of 4 or more, and a disease duration of less than 3 months. The study excluded patients with uncontrolled infections, other autoimmune diseases, pregnancy or lactation. Diagnoses were established on the basis of clinical symptoms, serum thyroxine and TRAb, thyroid ultrasound, and orbital computed tomography. Ficoll-Paque density gradient centrifugation was used to isolate PBMCs from about 9.4 ml of fresh peripheral blood. Total RNA was extracted with Trizol reagent, and quality was checked on an Agilent 2100 Bioanalyzer. This clonotype was picked up many times. This clone's antigen is unknown. Per-base quality was not reported, and no clone a single base away is much larger than it. Overall results and qualifications from the work: In validation, the model predicted progression to ophthalmopathy with 55% to 71% sensitivity and around 72% specificity, a median of roughly seven months before onset. In cross-validation, a model built on a 13 V-J signature told ophthalmopathy apart from stable hyperthyroidism with 87.88% sensitivity and roughly 81% specificity, and in testing the same model reached 80%/75%. Sample size was not statistically predetermined, and investigators were not blinded to group allocation. Most expanded thyroid clonotypes (frequency above 0.001) were also found in blood, which suggests that blood repertoires may mirror thyroid immune responses.

The TCR beta CDR3 regions were amplified from RNA transcripts. For the first round of RT-PCR on the TCR CDR3, the HTBI primer set was used together with the Qiagen OneStep RT-PCR kit. Libraries were constructed in a second round of multiplex PCR, after which size selection and purification were performed. Sequencing of the libraries was done on an Illumina HiSeq2000 using paired-end 100 bp reads. The authors processed their data as follows. SOAPnuke was used to process the raw data, with reads discarded if the reads contained adapters or uncalled bases, had a mean Phred below 15, or lacked an exact constant-primer or identifier match. COPE v1.2.5 was used to merge the high-quality paired reads, and each unique nucleotide sequence was defined as a clonotype. Clonotypes were aligned to IMGT TRBV, TRBD and TRBJ reference segments using MiTCR v1.1. The analysis was restricted to V-J combinations with a frequency above 0.0001, which together covered roughly 99% of the repertoires. A TCS score was defined as the ratio between F50 (clonal expansion) and ExV (chaos), using BLOSUM62-based TCRdist between CDR3 peptides within each V-J. Welch's t-statistics and random forest reduced just over 500 V-J features to about 12, which were used in a naive Bayes classifier (R e1071). TCRdb reanalyzed the raw reads on its own, using fastp at Q25 for trimming and MiXCR for clone calling, and kept in-frame beta chains. Rows are unified per CDR3 protein, each entry keeping the most common DNA and genes. The V and J calls follow TCRdb's processing rather than the paper's. The sample table records about 500,000 distinct CDR3 sequences; roughly 15% of these occur just once. Jointly, the top ten make up roughly 18% of the sample.

This TCR was recovered from a woman aged 18-30 years with Graves' ophthalmopathy. The sequencing input was blood.

The DNA reads TGTGCCAGCAGGGGACTAGCGTACCAAGAGACCCAGTACTTC. It codes for CASRGLAYQETQYF. The chain uses TRBV2 and TRBJ2-5, and 10 bases in between align with TRBD2. CDR1 and CDR2 are read off the germline V gene as SNHLY and FYNNEI. The CDR3 sequence holds 14 residues, the cysteine and phenylalanine included. The only DNA kept is the CDR3, 42 bases in frame from the first base. Trimming accounts for 6 bases at V and 0 bases at J, while the number of junction bases matched to no gene is 1.